This TCR beta chain was recovered during a study of CD8 T cells in Susac syndrome. Study outcomes and limitations: Only a relatively small number of individuals were included in the TCR sequencing and HLA analysis.

Random hexamers were used to reverse transcribe an amount of about 0.5 to 1 ug RNA. TCRdb re-called the immunoSEQ multiplex PCR reads with MiXCR, one entry per CDR3 protein. The sample holds roughly 120,000 distinct CDR3 sequences, about 93% seen once. In germline, CDR1 is MRHNA, CDR2 SNTAGT. J was trimmed by 1 base and V by 5 bases; bases with no gene match: 16. The CDR3 runs 18 residues. This clonotype was recorded only once. Its antigen is still unknown. Specimen: CD4+ T cells from PBMCs. The source of this sequence is a human donor in good health. The rearrangement links TRBV6-4 to TRBJ1-1; 7 bases are a match to TRBD1. The CDR3 nucleotides are TGTGCCAGCAGTCGGAATTTCAGGACAGGAGATTCGAACACTGAAGCTTTCTTT. Translated, it gives CASSRNFRTGDSNTEAFF.